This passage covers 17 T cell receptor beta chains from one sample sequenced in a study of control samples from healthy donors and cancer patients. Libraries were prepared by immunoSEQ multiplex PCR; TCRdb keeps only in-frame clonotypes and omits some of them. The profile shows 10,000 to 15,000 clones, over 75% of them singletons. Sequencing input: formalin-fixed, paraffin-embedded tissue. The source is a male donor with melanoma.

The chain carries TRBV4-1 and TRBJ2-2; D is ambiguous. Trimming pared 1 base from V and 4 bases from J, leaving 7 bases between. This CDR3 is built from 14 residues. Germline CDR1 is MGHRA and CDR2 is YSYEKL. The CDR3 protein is CASSQVGFTGELFF. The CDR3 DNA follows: TGCGCCAGCAGCCAAGTTGGCTTCACCGGGGAGCTGTTTTTT.

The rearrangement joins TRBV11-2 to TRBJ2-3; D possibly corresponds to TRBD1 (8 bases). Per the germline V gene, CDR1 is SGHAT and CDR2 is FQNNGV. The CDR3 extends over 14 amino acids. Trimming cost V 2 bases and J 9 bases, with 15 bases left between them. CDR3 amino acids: CASSLQGARGTQYF. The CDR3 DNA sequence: TGTGCCAGCAGCTTACAGGGGGCGCGGGGGACGCAGTATTTT.

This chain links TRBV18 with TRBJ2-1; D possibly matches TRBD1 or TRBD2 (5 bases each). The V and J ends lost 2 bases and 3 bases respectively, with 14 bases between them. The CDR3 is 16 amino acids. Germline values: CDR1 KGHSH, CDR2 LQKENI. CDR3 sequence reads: CASSPSSGPGYNEQFF. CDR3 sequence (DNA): TGTGCCAGCTCACCATCGTCGGGGCCGGGCTACAATGAGCAGTTCTTC. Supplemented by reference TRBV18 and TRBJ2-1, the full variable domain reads NAGVMQNPRHLVRRRGQEARLRCSPMKGHSHVYWYRQLPEEGLKFMVYLQKENIIDESGMPKERFSAEFPKEGPSILRIQQVVRGDSAAYFCASSPSSGPGYNEQFFGPGTRLTVL.

CDR3 DNA sequence: TGTGCCAGCAGTGACCAGCAGGGGAGCACAGATACGCAGTATTTT. Its protein is CASSDQQGSTDTQYF. The genes are TRBV6-4 and TRBJ2-3; the D gene is possibly TRBD1 (6 bases). Germline CDR1 MRHNA, CDR2 SNTAGT. The CDR3 loop spans 15 amino acids. With 2 bases removed from V and 0 bases from J, the gap between germline ends came to 9 bases.

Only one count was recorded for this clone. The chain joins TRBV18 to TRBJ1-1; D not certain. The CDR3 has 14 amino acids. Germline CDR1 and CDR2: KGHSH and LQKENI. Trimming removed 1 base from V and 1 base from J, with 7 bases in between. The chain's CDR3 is CASSPLTQNTEAFF. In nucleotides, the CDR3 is TGTGCCAGCTCACCACTTACACAGAACACTGAAGCTTTCTTT. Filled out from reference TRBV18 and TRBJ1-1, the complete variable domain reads NAGVMQNPRHLVRRRGQEARLRCSPMKGHSHVYWYRQLPEEGLKFMVYLQKENIIDESGMPKERFSAEFPKEGPSILRIQQVVRGDSAAYFCASSPLTQNTEAFFGQGTRLTVV.

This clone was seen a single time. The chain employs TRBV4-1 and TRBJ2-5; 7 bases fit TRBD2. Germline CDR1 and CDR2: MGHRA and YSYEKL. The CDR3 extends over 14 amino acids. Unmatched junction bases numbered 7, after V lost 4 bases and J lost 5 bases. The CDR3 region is CASSRGEGWETQYF. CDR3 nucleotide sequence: TGCGCCAGCAGCCGGGGGGAGGGCTGGGAGACCCAGTACTTC.

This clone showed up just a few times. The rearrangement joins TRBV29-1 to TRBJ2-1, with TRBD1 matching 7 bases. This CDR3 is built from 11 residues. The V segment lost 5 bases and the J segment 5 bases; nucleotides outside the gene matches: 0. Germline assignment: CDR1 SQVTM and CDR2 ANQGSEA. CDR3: CSVTGDNEQFF. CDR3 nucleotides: TGCAGCGTTACAGGGGACAATGAGCAGTTCTTC.

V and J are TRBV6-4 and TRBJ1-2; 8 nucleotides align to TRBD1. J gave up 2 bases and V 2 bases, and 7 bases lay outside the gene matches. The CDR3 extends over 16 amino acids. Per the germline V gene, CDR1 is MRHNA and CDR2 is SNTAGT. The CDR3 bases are TGTGCCAGCAGTGACGGGGGGGGACAGGAGAACTATGGCTACACCTTC. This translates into CASSDGGGQENYGYTF.

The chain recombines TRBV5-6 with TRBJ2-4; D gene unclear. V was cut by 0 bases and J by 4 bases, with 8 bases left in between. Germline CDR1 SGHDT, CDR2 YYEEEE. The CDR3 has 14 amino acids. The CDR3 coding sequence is TGTGCCAGCAGCTTGGCCAACCGGAAAAACATTCAGTACTTC. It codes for CASSLANRKNIQYF.

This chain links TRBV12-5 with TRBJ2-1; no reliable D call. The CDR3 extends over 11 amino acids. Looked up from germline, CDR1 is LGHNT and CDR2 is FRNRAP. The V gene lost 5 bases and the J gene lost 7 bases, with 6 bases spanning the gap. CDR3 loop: CASGDKNEQFF. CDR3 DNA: TGTGCTAGTGGTGATAAGAATGAGCAGTTCTTC.

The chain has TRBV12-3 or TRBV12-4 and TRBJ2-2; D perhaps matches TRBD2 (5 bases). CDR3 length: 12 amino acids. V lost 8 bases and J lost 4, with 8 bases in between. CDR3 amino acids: CASLEGTGELFF. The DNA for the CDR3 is TGTGCCAGCCTAGAGGGCACCGGGGAGCTGTTTTTT.

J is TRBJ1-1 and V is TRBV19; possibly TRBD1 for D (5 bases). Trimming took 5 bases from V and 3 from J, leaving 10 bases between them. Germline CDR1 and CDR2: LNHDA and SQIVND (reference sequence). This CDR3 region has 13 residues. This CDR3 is CASSRGRDTEAFF. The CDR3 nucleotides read TGTGCCAGTAGTCGGGGCAGGGACACTGAAGCTTTCTTT.

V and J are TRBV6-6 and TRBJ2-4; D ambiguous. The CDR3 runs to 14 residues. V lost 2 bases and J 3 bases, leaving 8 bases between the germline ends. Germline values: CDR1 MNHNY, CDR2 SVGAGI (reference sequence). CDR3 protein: CASSYGDGKNIQYF. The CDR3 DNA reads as TGTGCCAGCAGTTACGGGGATGGCAAAAACATTCAGTACTTC.

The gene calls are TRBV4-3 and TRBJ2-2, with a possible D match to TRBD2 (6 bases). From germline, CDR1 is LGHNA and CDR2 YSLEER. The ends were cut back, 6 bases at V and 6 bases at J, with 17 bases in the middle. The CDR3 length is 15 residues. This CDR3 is CASRRLDGEAGELFF. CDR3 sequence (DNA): TGCGCCAGCAGACGACTAGACGGAGAAGCCGGGGAGCTGTTTTTT.

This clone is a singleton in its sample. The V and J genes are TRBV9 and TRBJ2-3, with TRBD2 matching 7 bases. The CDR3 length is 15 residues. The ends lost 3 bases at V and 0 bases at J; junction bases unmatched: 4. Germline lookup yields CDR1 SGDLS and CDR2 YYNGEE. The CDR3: CASSGGRVSTDTQYF. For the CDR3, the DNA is TGTGCCAGCAGCGGAGGGAGGGTTAGCACAGATACGCAGTATTTT.

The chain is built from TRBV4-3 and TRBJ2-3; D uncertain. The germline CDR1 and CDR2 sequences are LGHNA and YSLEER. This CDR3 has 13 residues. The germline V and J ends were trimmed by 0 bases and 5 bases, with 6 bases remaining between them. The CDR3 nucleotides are TGCGCCAGCAGCCAAGATTATCAAGATACGCAGTATTTT. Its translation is CASSQDYQDTQYF.

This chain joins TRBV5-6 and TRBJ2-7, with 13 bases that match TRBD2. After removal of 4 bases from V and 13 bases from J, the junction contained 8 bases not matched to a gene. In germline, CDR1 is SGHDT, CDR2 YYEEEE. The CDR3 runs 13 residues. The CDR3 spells CASSLYRTSGGYF. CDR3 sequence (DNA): TGTGCCAGCAGCCTCTACCGGACTAGCGGGGGATACTTC.